This T cell receptor (beta chain) came from a study of T cells in Graves' hyperthyroidism and ophthalmopathy. General study results and limits: Most clonotypes expanded in the thyroid (above 0.001) were also present in blood.

Uncontrolled infection, other autoimmune disease, pregnancy and lactation each barred patients from inclusion. This sample holds PBMCs from approximately 10 ml fresh peripheral blood. In its sample, this clonotype was seen a few times. Its antigen remains unknown. The germline gives CDR1 ENHRY, CDR2 SYGVKD. V trimming: 4 bases; J trimming: 5 bases; junction bases outside the gene matches: 1. The CDR3 runs 13 residues. Regions amplified from RNA transcripts were the TCR beta CDR3 regions. A set of HTBI primers served as the primers for a first-round RT-PCR of the TCR CDR3. TCRdb called the multiplex PCR reads again in MiXCR, with one record for every CDR3 protein. The table lists a few hundred thousand distinct CDR3 sequences, around 15% of them singletons, with around 3.5% in the top ten.

The material sequenced was blood. V gene TRBV10-3 combines with J gene TRBJ1-5; TRBD1 matches 8 bases. This TCR was recovered from a woman between 40 and 55 years old with Graves' ophthalmopathy. The CDR3: CAISGGQDQPQHF. CDR3 nucleotides: TGTGCCATCAGTGGGGGACAGGATCAGCCCCAGCATTTT.